This T cell receptor beta chain emerged from a study of T cell changes during pregnancy in multiple sclerosis. This clone has only one observation. The germline gives CDR1 SGHTA, CDR2 FQGNSA. This CDR3 is built from 17 residues. V lost 0 bases and J 0 bases, leaving 12 bases between the germline ends. Repertoires were generated with immunoSEQ multiplex PCR, while TCRdb's copy carries only in-frame clones and drops some. The data hold tens of thousands of clones, with roughly 89% observed a single time. The receptor was isolated from a female donor in good health, enrolled as a control in a pregnancy study. The V call is TRBV7-2, the J call TRBJ1-5; TRBD1 might be the D (6 bases). The source was peripheral blood, collected in the third trimester of pregnancy. DNA of the CDR3: TGTGCCAGCAGCTTAGCCGGGACACAGCTTAGCAATCAGCCCCAGCATTTT. It yields the protein CASSLAGTQLSNQPQHF.